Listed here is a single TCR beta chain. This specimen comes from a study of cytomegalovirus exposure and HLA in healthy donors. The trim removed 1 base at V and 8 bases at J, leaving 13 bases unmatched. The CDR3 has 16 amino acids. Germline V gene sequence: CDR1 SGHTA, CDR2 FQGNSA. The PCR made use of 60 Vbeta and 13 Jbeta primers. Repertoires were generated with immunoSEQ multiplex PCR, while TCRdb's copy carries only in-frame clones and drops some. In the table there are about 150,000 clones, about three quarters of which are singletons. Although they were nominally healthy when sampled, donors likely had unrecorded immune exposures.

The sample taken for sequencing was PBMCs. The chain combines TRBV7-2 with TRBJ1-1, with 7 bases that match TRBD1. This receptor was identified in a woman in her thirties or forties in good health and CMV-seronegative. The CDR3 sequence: CASSLVRLDPGQEAFF. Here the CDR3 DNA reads TGTGCCAGCAGCTTAGTCCGTTTAGATCCGGGACAGGAAGCTTTCTTT.